This T cell receptor beta chain was found in a study of identifying expanded T cells in peripheral blood. There are 14 residues in the CDR3. Trimming shortened V by 5 bases and J by 3 bases, and 13 bases separated the two germline ends. Germline V CDR1 and CDR2: MNHNS, SASEGT. Generated by immunoSEQ multiplex PCR, the TCRdb table keeps only in-frame clones and is missing some. The data contain over 90,000 clones, over 75% of them seen just once; the ten biggest clones take up under 6.5%. The sequence came from a person between 18 and 70 years old in good health. Sequenced sample: blood. The rearrangement links TRBV6-1 to TRBJ1-1; possible D gene TRBD1, 5 bases. CDR3 in amino acids: CASSKQVVDTEAFF. The CDR3 DNA follows: TGTGCCAGCAGTAAACAGGTCGTAGACACTGAAGCTTTCTTT.